The source of this T cell receptor (beta chain) is a study of blood T cell repertoires in COVID-19. Trimming pared 5 bases from V and 2 bases from J, leaving 15 bases between. This CDR3 comprises 15 residues. Germline CDR1 reads LNHDA; CDR2 reads SQIVND (reference sequence). The protocol was immunoSEQ multiplex PCR, while the TCRdb copy is restricted to in-frame clones and leaves out a portion. Of 200,000 to 250,000 clones listed, around 80% are singletons. The source is a man in his sixties who had recovered from COVID-19. The chain is built from TRBV19 and TRBJ2-5; tentatively, D is TRBD2 (6 bases). Sequencing was performed on PBMCs or T cells enriched from blood (not recorded which). The CDR3 reads CASSPRRGRQETQYF. Written as DNA, the CDR3 is TGTGCCAGTAGTCCCAGACGGGGGAGGCAAGAGACCCAGTACTTC.